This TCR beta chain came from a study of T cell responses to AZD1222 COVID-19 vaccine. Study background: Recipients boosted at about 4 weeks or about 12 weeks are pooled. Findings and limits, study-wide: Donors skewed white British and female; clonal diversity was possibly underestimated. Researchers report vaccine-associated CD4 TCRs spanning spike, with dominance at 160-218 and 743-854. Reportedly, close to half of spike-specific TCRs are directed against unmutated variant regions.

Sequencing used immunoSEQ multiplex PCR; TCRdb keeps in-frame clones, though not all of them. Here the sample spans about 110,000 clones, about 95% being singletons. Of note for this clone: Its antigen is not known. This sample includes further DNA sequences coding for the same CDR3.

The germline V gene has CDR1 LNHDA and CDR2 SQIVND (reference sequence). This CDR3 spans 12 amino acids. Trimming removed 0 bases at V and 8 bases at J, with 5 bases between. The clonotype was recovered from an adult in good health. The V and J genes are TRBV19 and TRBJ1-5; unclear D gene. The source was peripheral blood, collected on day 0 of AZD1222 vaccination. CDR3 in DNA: TGTGCCAGTAGTATAGAAGGTAAGCCCCAGCATTTT. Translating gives CASSIEGKPQHF.